The source of this TCR beta chain is a study of blood T cells in healthy people across ages. Primed by a sample-barcoded 5' primer and a J-beta primer mix, a second PCR proceeded for roughly 6 to 12 cycles. A single record per CDR3 protein comes from TCRdb applying MiXCR to the 5' RACE reads. Of around 780,000 distinct CDR3 sequences listed, more than 55% are singletons. Each donor gave roughly 9.1 milliliters of peripheral blood. The CDR3 contains 14 residues. Between the trimmed V and J ends, which lost 0 bases and 1 base, there was a span of 6 bases. Germline V gene data show CDR1 as SGHRS and CDR2 as YFSETQ. Regarding the study as a whole: Diversity figures based on one million T cells were deemed too low. There was a strong correlation between TCR beta diversity and naive T cell percentage. As age increased, TCR beta diversity per million T cells fell in a roughly linear fashion.

This clonotype has a handful of counts. The target antigen is unknown. Source material: blood. This TCR was sampled from a man aged 40-55 years in good health. The chain has TRBV5-1 and TRBJ2-3; the D is unclear. The CDR3 sequence: CASSLEARTDTQYF. DNA for the CDR3: TGCGCCAGCAGCTTGGAGGCGCGCACAGATACGCAGTATTTT.